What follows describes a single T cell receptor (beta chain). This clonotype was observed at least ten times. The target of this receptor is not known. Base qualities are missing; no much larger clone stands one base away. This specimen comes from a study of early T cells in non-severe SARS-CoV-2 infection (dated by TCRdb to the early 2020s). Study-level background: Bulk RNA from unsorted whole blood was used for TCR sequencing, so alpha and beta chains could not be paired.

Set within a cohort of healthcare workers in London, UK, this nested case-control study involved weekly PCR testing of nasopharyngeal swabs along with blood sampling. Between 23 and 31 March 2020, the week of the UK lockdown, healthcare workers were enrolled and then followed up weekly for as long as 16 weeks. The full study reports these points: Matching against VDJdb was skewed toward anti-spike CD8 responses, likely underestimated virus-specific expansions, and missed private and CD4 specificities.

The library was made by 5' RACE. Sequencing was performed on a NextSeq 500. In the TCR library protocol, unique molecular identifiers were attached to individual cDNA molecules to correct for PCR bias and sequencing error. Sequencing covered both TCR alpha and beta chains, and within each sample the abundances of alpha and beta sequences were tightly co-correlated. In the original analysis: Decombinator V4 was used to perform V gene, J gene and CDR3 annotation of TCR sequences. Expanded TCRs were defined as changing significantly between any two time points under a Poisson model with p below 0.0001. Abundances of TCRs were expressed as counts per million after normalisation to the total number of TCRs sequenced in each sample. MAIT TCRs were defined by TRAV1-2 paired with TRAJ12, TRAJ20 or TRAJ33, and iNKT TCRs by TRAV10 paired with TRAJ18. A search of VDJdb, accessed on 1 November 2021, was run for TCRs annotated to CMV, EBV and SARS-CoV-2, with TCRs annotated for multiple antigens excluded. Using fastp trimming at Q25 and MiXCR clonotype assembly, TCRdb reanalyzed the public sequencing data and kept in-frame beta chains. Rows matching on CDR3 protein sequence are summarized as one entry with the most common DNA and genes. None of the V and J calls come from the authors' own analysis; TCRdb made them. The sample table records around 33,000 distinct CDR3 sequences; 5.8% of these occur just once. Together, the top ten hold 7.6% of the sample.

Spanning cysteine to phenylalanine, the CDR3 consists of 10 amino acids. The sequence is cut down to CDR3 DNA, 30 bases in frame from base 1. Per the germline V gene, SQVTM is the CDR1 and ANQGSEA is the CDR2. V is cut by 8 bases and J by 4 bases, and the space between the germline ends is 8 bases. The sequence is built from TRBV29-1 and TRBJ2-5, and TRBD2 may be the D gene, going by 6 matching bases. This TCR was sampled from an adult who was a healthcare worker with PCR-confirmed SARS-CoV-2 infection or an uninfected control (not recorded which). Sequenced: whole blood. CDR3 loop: CSLGGETQYF. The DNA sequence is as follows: TGCAGCTTGGGGGGAGAGACCCAGTACTTC.